The rows below give T cell receptor beta chains drawn from one sample of a study of cytomegalovirus exposure and HLA in healthy donors. Only in-frame clones appear in the TCRdb table, and some are missing; sequencing was by immunoSEQ multiplex PCR. The repertoire holds almost 200,000 clones, around 75% seen once, with 0.35% to 0.5% in the top ten. Material for sequencing was PBMCs. Receptors originate from a male donor in good health and CMV-seropositive. The CDR3 runs from the conserved cysteine through the conserved F or W. Only part of the rows carry a size: once, few, many, or a class if the clone is expanded.

size,V,J,CDR3
.,TRBV25-1,TRBJ2-1,CASSGTFSYNEQFF
.,TRBV11-2,TRBJ2-1,CASSLEELAGKVNEQFF
.,TRBV9,TRBJ2-4,CASSRIKNIQYF
.,TRBV4-2,TRBJ1-2,CASSQEAGASYGYTF
.,TRBV6-5,TRBJ1-2,CASSYSGGRYGYTF
.,TRBV28,TRBJ1-1,CASRYQGTEAFF
.,TRBV18,TRBJ2-7,CASSPLAGEYHEQYF
once,TRBV5-4,TRBJ2-3,CASSLKRGGLDTDTQYF
once,TRBV30,TRBJ1-2,CAWTGGRGYTF
.,TRBV18,TRBJ2-7,CASSPGAWGEQYF
.,TRBV5-1,TRBJ1-4,CASSLGQGEKLFF
few,TRBV14,TRBJ2-4,CASSQFRGAKNIQYF
.,TRBV11-1,TRBJ2-7,CASSLVLQDYYEQYF
.,TRBV4-3,TRBJ2-3,CASSSQAGGGDTQYF
once,TRBV29-1,TRBJ2-7,CSVSTGRYEQYF
.,TRBV18,TRBJ1-5,CASSPIYSNLDQPQHF
.,TRBV19,TRBJ1-3,CATKTDPSGNTIYF
once,TRBV7-2,TRBJ1-4,CASSARGGQGSGKLFF
.,TRBV6-6,TRBJ1-1,CASSYSGQGALEAFF
.,TRBV7-9,TRBJ1-6,CASSFDTEYNSPLHF
.,TRBV7-6,TRBJ2-3,CASSLSLAGATDTQYF
.,TRBV5-4,TRBJ2-7,CASSLAGSYEQYF
.,TRBV19,TRBJ2-3,CASLQAGSTDTQYF
.,TRBV5-1,TRBJ2-4,CATSPGGPLQYF
.,TRBV5-6,TRBJ2-5,CASSHERENGETQYF
once,TRBV6-4,TRBJ2-3,CASSEIRGDTQYF
once,TRBV12-5,TRBJ2-3,CASSGGQGSLPDTQYF
.,TRBV28,TRBJ1-2,CATLPRGGNYGYTF
.,TRBV19,TRBJ2-1,CASSIDRSGNEQFF
.,TRBV7-3,TRBJ2-1,CASSLGGRYNEQFF
once,TRBV30,TRBJ1-4,CAWSVLGLTNEKLFF
.,TRBV7-3,TRBJ2-3,CASSNQELDTQYF
.,TRBV5-1,TRBJ2-7,CASSGTGLRGLYEQYF
.,TRBV28,TRBJ1-5,CASSLPTRTGSNQPQHF
.,TRBV27,TRBJ2-7,CASMDRGTYEQYF
once,TRBV28,TRBJ2-5,CASSLLGETQYF
.,TRBV7-6,TRBJ1-5,CASSFFGGGYSNQPQHF
.,TRBV5-5,TRBJ1-2,CASSPGQGQRGYTF
.,TRBV2,TRBJ2-7,CASSYKGTYEQYF
.,TRBV10-3,TRBJ2-1,CAARSGAAKRDEQFF
.,TRBV21-1,TRBJ2-7,CASSRIRQGAVEQYF
.,TRBV7-9,TRBJ1-4,CSSSSQGNSNEKLFF
.,TRBV5-1,TRBJ2-3,CASSRGDRDTDTQYF
.,TRBV28,TRBJ2-3,CASSAVADTQYF
.,TRBV30,TRBJ1-4,CAWSMRVVNEKLFF
.,TRBV28,TRBJ1-1,CASSLARTGPPEAFF
.,TRBV19,TRBJ2-7,CASRTWDSQLPYEQYF
.,TRBV6-1,TRBJ1-6,CASSEPAGGQGSPLHF
.,TRBV5-6,TRBJ1-2,CASSPGTGGAGYTF
few,TRBV30,TRBJ2-5,CAWSGQGVGTQYF
.,TRBV14,TRBJ1-1,CASSQVPGEAFF
.,TRBV7-3,TRBJ2-3,CASSLSPLYTDTQYF
.,TRBV14,TRBJ1-1,CASSQETANTEAFF
.,TRBV28,TRBJ2-5,CASRPGGRETQYF